One and the same sample provided the 30 T cell receptor beta chains below, sequenced in a study of T-cell memory formation after mild COVID-19. A single record per CDR3 protein comes from TCRdb applying MiXCR to the 5' RACE reads. The sample records 450,000 or so distinct CDR3 sequences, 20% to 25% being singletons. Sequencing was done on a sample of PBMCs or a T cell subset sorted from them (not recorded which). These receptors were collected from an adult woman who had mild COVID-19 (a few samples of this study predate the infection). Cell type and time point are not known.

The chain recombines TRBV9 with TRBJ2-1; D is perhaps TRBD1 or TRBD2 (5 bases each). The CDR3 consists of 13 residues. Germline V gives CDR1 SGDLS, CDR2 YYNGEE. V was trimmed by 2 bases and J by 9 bases, leaving 12 bases between them. DNA of the CDR3: TGTGCCAGCAGCGTTGGGGACCGGGCTGAGCAGTTCTTC. It yields the protein CASSVGDRAEQFF.

The genes are TRBV6-5 and TRBJ2-1; D is unresolved. Trimming took 6 bases from V and 7 from J, leaving 10 bases between them. The length of the CDR3 is 12 residues. Per germline, CDR1 MNHEY and CDR2 SVGAGI. The CDR3 nucleotides read TGTGCCAGCAGCCCCAGGAGTAATGAGCAGTTCTTC. Translation gives CASSPRSNEQFF.

This clonotype was seen many times. This chain joins TRBV6-1 and TRBJ2-1; TRBD2 might be the D (5 bases). The ends were cut back, 4 bases at V and 8 bases at J, with 12 bases in the middle. The CDR3 spans 13 residues. CDR1 is MNHNS, CDR2 SASEGT, per germline. The CDR3 is CASSGRFSDEQFF. The CDR3 nucleotides read TGTGCCAGCAGTGGACGGTTTAGCGATGAGCAGTTCTTC.

The chain recombines TRBV27 with TRBJ2-1; 13 bases agree with TRBD2. With V trimmed by 2 bases and J by 7 bases, 5 bases remained unmatched. The CDR3 extends over 16 amino acids. The V gene's germline CDR1 is MNHEY and CDR2 SMNVEV (reference sequence). In nucleotides, the CDR3 is TGTGCCAGCAGTTTACGACTAGCGGGAGGAAATAATGAGCAGTTCTTC. Amino acid sequence: CASSLRLAGGNNEQFF.

This clonotype was observed a few times. This chain links TRBV18 with TRBJ1-2; the D gene is possibly TRBD1 (6 bases). From germline, CDR1 is KGHSH and CDR2 LQKENI. The CDR3 covers 15 residues. V was cut by 3 bases and J by 2 bases, with 13 bases left in between. The CDR3 bases are TGTGCCAGCTCACCTTACAGGGAAGGAAACTATGGCTACACCTTC. This gives the protein CASSPYREGNYGYTF.

The chain has TRBV5-1 and TRBJ2-7; 9 nucleotides line up with TRBD2. The CDR3 has 16 amino acids. Germline CDR1 and CDR2: SGHRS and YFSETQ. Trimming removed 0 bases from V and 3 bases from J; junction bases left unmatched: 7. The CDR3 here is CASSLVSGGSYYEQYF. The CDR3 DNA reads TGCGCCAGCAGCTTGGTTAGCGGGGGTTCCTACTACGAGCAGTACTTC. The complete variable domain, with remaining parts taken from reference TRBV5-1 and TRBJ2-7, reads KAGVTQTPRYLIKTRGQQVTLSCSPISGHRSVSWYQQTPGQGLQFLFEYFSETQRNKGNFPGRFSGRQFSNSRSEMNVSTLELGDSALYLCASSLVSGGSYYEQYFGPGTRLTVT.

This chain joins TRBV12-3 or TRBV12-4 and TRBJ2-3; 9 nucleotides agree with TRBD1. Losses at the gene ends were 4 bases for V and 5 bases for J; bases not matched to a gene: 7. This CDR3 has 15 amino acids. The CDR3 DNA reads TGTGCCAGCAGTTCCCGGGACAGGGATTTAGATACGCAGTATTTT. Translated: CASSSRDRDLDTQYF.

This clonotype was picked up a small number of times. The rearrangement uses TRBV20-1 and TRBJ2-7; D may be TRBD1 or TRBD2 (6 bases each). The CDR3 loop spans 14 amino acids. The germline CDR1 and CDR2 sequences are DFQATT and SNEGSKA (reference sequence). Trimming removed 6 bases at V and 0 bases at J, with 15 bases between. CDR3 sequence (DNA): TGCAGTGCCCCCCCGAGGGGGGACTCCTACGAGCAGTACTTC. This sequence encodes CSAPPRGDSYEQYF.

The chain couples TRBV24-1 to TRBJ1-1, with D possibly TRBD1 on 5 matching bases. Germline V gives CDR1 KGHDR, CDR2 SFDVKD. CDR3 size: 13 residues. V shed 4 bases and J shed 3 bases, with 8 bases lying between them. In DNA, the CDR3 is TGTGCCACCAGTGAAGCAGGGTACACTGAAGCTTTCTTT. Amino acid sequence: CATSEAGYTEAFF.

The V call is TRBV27, the J call TRBJ1-1; 8 bases are a match to TRBD1. V shed 3 bases and J 5 bases; nucleotides not matched to a gene: 11. CDR3 length: 16 amino acids. CDR1 and CDR2 (germline): MNHEY, SMNVEV (reference sequence). The CDR3 DNA is TGTGCCAGCAGTTTCGGACAGGGAGGGAGGGGGACTGAAGCTTTCTTT. Its protein is CASSFGQGGRGTEAFF.

This clonotype was observed a handful of times. The rearrangement links TRBV9 to TRBJ2-1; TRBD2 agrees at 7 bases. V shed 2 bases and J 7 bases; nucleotides not matched to a gene: 9. This CDR3 contains 15 residues. Germline V gives CDR1 SGDLS, CDR2 YYNGEE. The CDR3 DNA reads as TGTGCCAGCAGCGTCGCAGGCGGGAGCATAAATGAGCAGTTCTTC. This gives the protein CASSVAGGSINEQFF.

The DNA of the CDR3 is TGTGCCATCAGTGAGTCGACGGCCTCCTACGAGCAGTACTTC. Encoded protein: CAISESTASYEQYF. The chain couples TRBV10-3 to TRBJ2-7; D gene unclear. Germline CDR1 reads ENHRY; CDR2 reads SYGVKD. CDR3 length: 14 amino acids. Trimming pared 0 bases from V and 0 bases from J, leaving 6 bases between.

CDR3 region: CSVGDRRNTEAFF. The CDR3 nucleotides are TGCAGCGTGGGGGACAGGAGGAACACTGAAGCTTTCTTT. This chain connects TRBV29-1 to TRBJ1-1, with TRBD1 matching 8 bases. The CDR3 has 13 residues. CDR1 is SQVTM, CDR2 ANQGSEA, per germline. Trimming cost V 6 bases and J 1 base; bases outside gene matches: 4.

The gene calls are TRBV6-1 and TRBJ2-7; possibly TRBD2 for D (5 bases). V was shortened by 3 bases and J by 4 bases, with 19 bases between the two germline ends. This CDR3 comprises 16 residues. Germline CDR1 and CDR2: MNHNS and SASEGT. CDR3 nucleotide sequence: TGTGCCAGCAGTGATATCTTGACGGGGTTCTGGTACGAGCAGTACTTC. Translation: CASSDILTGFWYEQYF.

This chain connects TRBV24-1 to TRBJ2-7; TRBD1 is a possible D gene (6 bases). This CDR3 contains 14 residues. CDR1 and CDR2 from the germline V gene are KGHDR and SFDVKD. Trimming shortened V by 4 bases and J by 5 bases, and 14 bases separated the two germline ends. CDR3 region: CATSDPSDSHEQYF. CDR3 in DNA: TGTGCCACCAGTGACCCCTCGGACAGTCACGAGCAGTACTTC.

The chain couples TRBV20-1 to TRBJ2-5; D is possibly TRBD2 (5 bases). Germline loops: CDR1 DFQATT, CDR2 SNEGSKA (reference sequence). The CDR3 spans 16 residues. Trimming took off 6 bases at V and 1 base at J, with 21 bases between the two ends. In nucleotides, the CDR3 is TGCAGTGCCAACCCTATGGGGAGCGGAGTCCAAGAGACCCAGTACTTC. It encodes CSANPMGSGVQETQYF.

Note on this clonotype: The junction departs from germline at one end; a sequencing error may be responsible. V gene TRBV6-5 combines with J gene TRBJ1-2, with unresolved D. The CDR3 loop spans 14 amino acids. Germline values: CDR1 MNHEY, CDR2 SVGAGI. The CDR3 nucleotides are TGTGCCAGCAGCTACTCGGAAGCTAACTATGGCTACACCTTC. Protein product: CASSYSEANYGYTF.

This rearrangement joins TRBV6-5 to TRBJ2-1; D possibly corresponds to TRBD1 (5 bases). Germline V lookup: CDR1 MNHEY, CDR2 SVGAGI. Trimming pared 0 bases from V and 2 bases from J, leaving 11 bases between. CDR3 length equals 16 residues. CDR3 DNA: TGTGCCAGCAGTTACTCGATGGTGACAGCCTACAATGAGCAGTTCTTC. It translates to CASSYSMVTAYNEQFF.

This clonotype was found a few times. The chain combines TRBV30 with TRBJ2-7; 9 bases fit TRBD2. There are 13 residues in the CDR3. CDR1 is GTSNPN, CDR2 SVGIG, per germline (reference sequence). The ends lost 6 bases at V and 2 bases at J; junction bases unmatched: 5. The CDR3 DNA sequence: TGTGCCTGTTGGACTAGCGCTACCTACGAGCAGTACTTC. Its protein is CACWTSATYEQYF. Drawing the rest from reference TRBV30 and TRBJ2-7, the complete variable domain is SQTIHQWPATLVQPVGSPLSLECTVEGTSNPNLYWYRQAAGRGLQLLFYSVGIGQISSEVPQNLSASRPQDRQFILSSKKLLLSDSGFYLCACWTSATYEQYFGPGTRLTVT.

The chain couples TRBV4-2 to TRBJ2-7, with a possible D match to TRBD1 (6 bases). The germline V gene encodes CDR1 LGHNA and CDR2 YNFKEQ. The CDR3 runs 16 residues. V shed 3 bases and J shed 4 bases, with 19 bases lying between them. The CDR3 here is CASSQTPGHGAYEQYF. Here the CDR3 DNA reads TGTGCCAGCAGCCAGACACCGGGACATGGGGCGTACGAGCAGTACTTC.

This clonotype was recorded a few times. This chain links TRBV3-1 with TRBJ1-1; weak D call: TRBD1 (5 bases). In germline, CDR1 is LGHDT, CDR2 YNNKEL (reference sequence). The V and J ends lost 0 bases and 5 bases respectively, with 10 bases between them. The CDR3 runs to 14 residues. In nucleotides, the CDR3 is TGTGCCAGCAGCCAAGACAGGGAGCGAACTGAAGCTTTCTTT. Protein: CASSQDRERTEAFF. Variable domain in full (rest from reference TRBV3-1 and TRBJ1-1): DTAVSQTPKYLVTQMGNDKSIKCEQNLGHDTMYWYKQDSKKFLKIMFSYNNKELIINETVPNRFSPKSPDKAHLNLHINSLELGDSAVYFCASSQDRERTEAFFGQGTRLTVV.

The J gene is TRBJ1-1, the V gene TRBV24-1; 7 nucleotides match TRBD1. V shed 1 base, J shed 10 bases, and the junction held 8 bases outside the gene matches. Per the germline V gene, CDR1 is KGHDR and CDR2 is SFDVKD. The CDR3 runs 14 residues. The CDR3 reads CATSDFLQGRGAFF. Written as DNA, the CDR3 is TGTGCCACCAGTGATTTTTTACAGGGGCGGGGAGCTTTCTTT.

The chain couples TRBV25-1 to TRBJ2-7; 7 bases are a match to TRBD1. The length of the CDR3 is 15 residues. Germline V gene sequence: CDR1 MGHDK, CDR2 SYGVNS. Trimming at V came to 3 bases and at J to 2 bases, leaving 7 bases not matched to a gene. CDR3 sequence: CASSDHRGWAYEQYF. The CDR3 DNA sequence: TGTGCCAGCAGTGACCACAGGGGATGGGCCTACGAGCAGTACTTC.

DNA for the CDR3: TGTGCCAGCAGCAAAGACGAAGGTGGAGCGAGAGAGCAGTACTTC. Translated, it gives CASSKDEGGAREQYF. This chain joins TRBV21-1 and TRBJ2-7. TRBV21-1 is a listed pseudogene. This CDR3 is built from 15 residues.

V usage is TRBV6-2 or TRBV6-3 and J usage is TRBJ2-2; D gene ambiguous. Trimming took 4 bases from V and 1 from J, leaving 13 bases between them. Germline CDR1 MNHEY, CDR2 SVGEGT. This CDR3 has 16 amino acids. The CDR3 spells CASSLGSLLNTGELFF. The CDR3 region has the DNA TGTGCCAGCAGTTTGGGCAGCCTACTGAACACCGGGGAGCTGTTTTTT.

The chain couples TRBV12-3 or TRBV12-4 to TRBJ2-3; 8 bases are shared with TRBD1. This CDR3 has 14 amino acids. Trimming removed 6 bases from V and 6 bases from J; junction bases left unmatched: 8. This CDR3 is CASRTGTGGDTQYF. The CDR3 DNA follows: TGTGCCAGCAGAACCGGGACAGGAGGGGATACGCAGTATTTT.

The chain couples TRBV12-3 or TRBV12-4 to TRBJ1-1; TRBD1 might be the D (5 bases). Deletions cut 4 bases from V and 3 bases from J, with 9 bases between. CDR3 size: 13 residues. The chain's CDR3 is CASSSGLYTEAFF. The CDR3 nucleotides read TGTGCCAGCAGTTCGGGACTGTACACTGAAGCTTTCTTT.

The rearrangement joins TRBV2 to TRBJ1-1; no firm D call. Germline V gene data show CDR1 as SNHLY and CDR2 as FYNNEI. Trimming shortened V by 4 bases and J by 5 bases, and 8 bases separated the two germline ends. The CDR3 covers 12 residues. The CDR3 bases are TGTGCCAGCAGTGGGCCGCGGACTGAAGCTTTCTTT. It is translated as CASSGPRTEAFF.

This clonotype was detected only a few times. V is TRBV3-1 and J is TRBJ2-1; D gene ambiguous. Trimming cost V 3 bases and J 8 bases, with 5 bases left between them. This CDR3 region has 11 residues. Germline CDR1 LGHDT, CDR2 YNNKEL (reference sequence). CDR3 residues: CASSQWDEQFF. The CDR3 DNA reads TGTGCCAGCAGCCAGTGGGATGAGCAGTTCTTC.

V gene TRBV9 combines with J gene TRBJ1-5; D call uncertain. V gave up 3 bases and J gave up 6 bases, with 10 bases separating them. Germline values: CDR1 SGDLS, CDR2 YYNGEE. The CDR3 runs to 13 residues. The CDR3 coding sequence is TGTGCCAGCAGCGCGACCTCCGGTCAGCCCCAGCATTTT. Its protein is CASSATSGQPQHF.